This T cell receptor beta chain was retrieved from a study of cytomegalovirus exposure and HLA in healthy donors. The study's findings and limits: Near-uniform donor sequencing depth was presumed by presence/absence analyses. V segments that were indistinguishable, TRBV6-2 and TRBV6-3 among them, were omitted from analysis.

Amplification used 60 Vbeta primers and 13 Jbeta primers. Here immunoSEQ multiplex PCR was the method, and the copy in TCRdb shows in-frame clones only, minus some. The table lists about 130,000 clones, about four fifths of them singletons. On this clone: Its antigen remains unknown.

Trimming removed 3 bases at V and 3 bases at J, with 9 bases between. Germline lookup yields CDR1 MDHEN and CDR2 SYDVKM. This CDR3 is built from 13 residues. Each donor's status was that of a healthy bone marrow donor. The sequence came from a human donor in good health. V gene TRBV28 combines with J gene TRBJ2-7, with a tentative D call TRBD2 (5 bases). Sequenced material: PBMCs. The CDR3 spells CASSFATIYEQYF. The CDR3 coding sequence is TGTGCCAGCAGTTTTGCGACTATCTACGAGCAGTACTTC.